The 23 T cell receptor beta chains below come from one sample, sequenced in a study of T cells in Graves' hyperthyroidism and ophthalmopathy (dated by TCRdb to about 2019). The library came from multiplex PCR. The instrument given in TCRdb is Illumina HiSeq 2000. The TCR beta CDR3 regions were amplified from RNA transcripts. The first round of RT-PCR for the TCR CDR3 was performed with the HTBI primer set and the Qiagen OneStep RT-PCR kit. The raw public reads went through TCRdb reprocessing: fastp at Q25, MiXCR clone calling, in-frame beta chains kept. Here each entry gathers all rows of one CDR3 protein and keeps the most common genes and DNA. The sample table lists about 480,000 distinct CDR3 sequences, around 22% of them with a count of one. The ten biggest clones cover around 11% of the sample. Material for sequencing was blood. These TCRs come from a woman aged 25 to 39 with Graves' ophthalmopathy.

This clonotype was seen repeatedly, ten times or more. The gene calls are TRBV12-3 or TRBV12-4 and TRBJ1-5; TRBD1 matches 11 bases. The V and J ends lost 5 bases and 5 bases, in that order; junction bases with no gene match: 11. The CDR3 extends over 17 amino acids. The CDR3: CASSDLDRGRGDQPQHF. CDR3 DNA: TGTGCCAGCAGTGACCTGGACAGGGGGCGAGGTGATCAGCCCCAGCATTTT.

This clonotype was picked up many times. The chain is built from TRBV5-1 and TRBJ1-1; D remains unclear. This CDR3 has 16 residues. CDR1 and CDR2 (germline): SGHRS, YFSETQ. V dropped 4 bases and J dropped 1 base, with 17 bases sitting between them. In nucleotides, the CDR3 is TGCGCCAGCAGCCCCGGGCAGGTCACCCCGAACACTGAAGCTTTCTTT. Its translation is CASSPGQVTPNTEAFF.

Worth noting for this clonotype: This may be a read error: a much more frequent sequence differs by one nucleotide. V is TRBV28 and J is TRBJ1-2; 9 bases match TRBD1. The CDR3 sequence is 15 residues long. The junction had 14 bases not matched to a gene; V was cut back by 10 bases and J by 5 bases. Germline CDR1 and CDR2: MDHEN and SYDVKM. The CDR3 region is CANRSGDRALYGYTF. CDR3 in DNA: TGTGCCAACAGGTCGGGGGACAGGGCACTATATGGCTACACCTTC.

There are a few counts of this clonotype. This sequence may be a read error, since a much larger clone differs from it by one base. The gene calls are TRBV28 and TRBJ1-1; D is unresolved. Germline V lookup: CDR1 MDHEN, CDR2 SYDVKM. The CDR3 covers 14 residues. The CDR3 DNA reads TGTGCCAGCAGTTTTTATCTAATGAACTCTGAAGCTTTCTTT. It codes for CASSFYLMNSEAFF.

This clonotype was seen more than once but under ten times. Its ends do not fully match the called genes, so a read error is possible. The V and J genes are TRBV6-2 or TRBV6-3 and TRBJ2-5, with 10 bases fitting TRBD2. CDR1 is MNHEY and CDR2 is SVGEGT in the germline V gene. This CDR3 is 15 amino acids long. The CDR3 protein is CASSQLAGLPETKYF. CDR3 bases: TGTGCCAGCAGTCAACTAGCGGGGTTACCTGAGACCAAGTACTTC.

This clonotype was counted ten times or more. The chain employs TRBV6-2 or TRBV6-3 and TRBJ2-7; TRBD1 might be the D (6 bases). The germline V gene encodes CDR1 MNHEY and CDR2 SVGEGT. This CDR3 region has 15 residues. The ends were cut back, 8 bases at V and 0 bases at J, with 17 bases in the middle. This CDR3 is CASYWRTASSYEQYF. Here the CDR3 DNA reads TGTGCCAGCTACTGGCGGACAGCCAGCTCCTACGAGCAGTACTTC.

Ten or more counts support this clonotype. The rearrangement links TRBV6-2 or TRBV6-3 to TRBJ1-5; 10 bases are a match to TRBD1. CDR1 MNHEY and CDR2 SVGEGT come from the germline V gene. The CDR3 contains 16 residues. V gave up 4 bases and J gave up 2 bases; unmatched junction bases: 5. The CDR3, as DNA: TGTGCCAGCAGTTGGGACAGGGGTTCGGGCAATCAGCCCCAGCATTTT. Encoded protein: CASSWDRGSGNQPQHF.

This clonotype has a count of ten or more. The CDR3 DNA reads as TGTGCCAGCAGCGCCGGAGGGGGGACTGAAGCTTTCTTT. Its translation: CASSAGGGTEAFF. V and J are TRBV9 and TRBJ1-1; the D gene is possibly TRBD1 (6 bases). V gave up 3 bases and J gave up 5 bases, with 11 bases separating them. In germline, CDR1 is SGDLS, CDR2 YYNGEE. CDR3 length: 13 residues.

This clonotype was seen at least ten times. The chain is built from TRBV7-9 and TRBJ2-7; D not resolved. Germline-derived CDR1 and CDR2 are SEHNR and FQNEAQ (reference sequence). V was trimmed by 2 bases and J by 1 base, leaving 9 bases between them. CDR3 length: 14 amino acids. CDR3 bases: TGTGCCAGCAGCTTACGGGCGCCGTCCTACGAGCAGTACTTC. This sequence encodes CASSLRAPSYEQYF.

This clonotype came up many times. In nucleotides, the CDR3 is TGTGCCAGCAGCTTAGGGGACGACTCTGGAAACACCATATATTTT. It specifies CASSLGDDSGNTIYF. The chain carries TRBV11-1 and TRBJ1-3, with D possibly matching TRBD1 (5 bases). The CDR3 loop spans 15 amino acids. The V gene lost 1 base and the J gene lost 0 bases, with 7 bases spanning the gap. Germline-derived CDR1 and CDR2 are SGHAT and FQDESV (reference sequence).

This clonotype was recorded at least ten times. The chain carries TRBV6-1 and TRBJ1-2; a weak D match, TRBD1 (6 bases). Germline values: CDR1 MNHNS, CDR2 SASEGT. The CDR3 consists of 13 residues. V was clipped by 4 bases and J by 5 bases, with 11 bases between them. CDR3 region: CASSVTGAYGYTF. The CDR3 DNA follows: TGTGCCAGCAGTGTGACAGGCGCTTATGGCTACACCTTC.

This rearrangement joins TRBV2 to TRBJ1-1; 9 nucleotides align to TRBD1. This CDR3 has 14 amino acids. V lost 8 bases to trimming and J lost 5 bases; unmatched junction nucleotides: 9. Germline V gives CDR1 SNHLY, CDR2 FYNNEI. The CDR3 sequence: CASRPTGGLTEAFF. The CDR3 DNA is TGTGCCAGCCGGCCGACAGGGGGGTTGACTGAAGCTTTCTTT. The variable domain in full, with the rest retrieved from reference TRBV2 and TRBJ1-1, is EPEVTQTPSHQVTQMGQEVILRCVPISNHLYFYWYRQILGQKVEFLVSFYNNEISEKSEIFDDQFSVERPDGSNFTLKIRSTKLEDSAMYFCASRPTGGLTEAFFGQGTRLTVV.

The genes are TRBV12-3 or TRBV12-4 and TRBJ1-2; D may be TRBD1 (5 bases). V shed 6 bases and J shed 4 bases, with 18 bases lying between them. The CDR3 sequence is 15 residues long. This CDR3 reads CASSLPQGLSYGYTF. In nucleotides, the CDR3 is TGTGCCAGCAGCCTCCCCCAGGGACTGTCCTATGGCTACACCTTC.

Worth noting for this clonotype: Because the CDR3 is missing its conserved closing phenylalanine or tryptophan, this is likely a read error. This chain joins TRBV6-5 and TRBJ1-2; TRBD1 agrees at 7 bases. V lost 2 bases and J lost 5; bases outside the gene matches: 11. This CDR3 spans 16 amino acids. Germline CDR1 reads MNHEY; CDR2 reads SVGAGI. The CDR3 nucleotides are TGTGCCAGCAGTTACCTAGGGGGAGGGGGCAGGTATGGCTACACCCAC. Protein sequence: CASSYLGGGGRYGYTH.

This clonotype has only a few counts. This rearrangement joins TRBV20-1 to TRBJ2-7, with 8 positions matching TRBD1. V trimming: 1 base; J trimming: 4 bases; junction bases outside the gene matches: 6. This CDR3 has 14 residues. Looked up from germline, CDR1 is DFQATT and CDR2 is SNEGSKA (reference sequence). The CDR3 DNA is TGCAGTGCTAGAGTCGGACAGGGCTCTTACGAGCAGTACTTC. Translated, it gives CSARVGQGSYEQYF.

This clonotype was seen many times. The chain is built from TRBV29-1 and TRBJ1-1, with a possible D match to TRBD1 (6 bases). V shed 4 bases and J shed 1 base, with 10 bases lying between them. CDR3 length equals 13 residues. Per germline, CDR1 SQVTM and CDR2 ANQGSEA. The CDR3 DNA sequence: TGCAGCGTTGGAGAGGGGGGGAACACTGAAGCTTTCTTT. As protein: CSVGEGGNTEAFF.

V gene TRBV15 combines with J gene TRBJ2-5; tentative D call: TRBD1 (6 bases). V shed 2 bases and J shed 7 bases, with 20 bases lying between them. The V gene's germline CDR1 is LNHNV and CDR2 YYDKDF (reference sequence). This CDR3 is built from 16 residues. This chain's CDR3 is CATSRFRQGPRWTQYF. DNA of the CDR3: TGTGCCACCAGCAGATTTCGTCAGGGGCCCCGTTGGACCCAGTACTTC. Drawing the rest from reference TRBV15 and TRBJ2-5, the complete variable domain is DAMVIQNPRYQVTQFGKPVTLSCSQTLNHNVMYWYQQKSSQAPKLLFHYYDKDFNNEADTPDNFQSRRPNTSFCFLDIRSPGLGDTAMYLCATSRFRQGPRWTQYFGPGTRLLVL.

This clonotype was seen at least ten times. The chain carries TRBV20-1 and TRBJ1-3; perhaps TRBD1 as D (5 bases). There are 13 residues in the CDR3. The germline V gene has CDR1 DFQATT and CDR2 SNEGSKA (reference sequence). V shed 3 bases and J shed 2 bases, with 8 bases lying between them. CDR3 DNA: TGCAGTGCTAGGGGGCTAGCTGGAAACACCATATATTTT. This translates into CSARGLAGNTIYF.

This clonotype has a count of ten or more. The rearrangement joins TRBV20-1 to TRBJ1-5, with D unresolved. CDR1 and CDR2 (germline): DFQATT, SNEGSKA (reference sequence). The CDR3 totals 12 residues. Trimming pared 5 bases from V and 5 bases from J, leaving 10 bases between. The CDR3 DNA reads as TGCAGTGCTGCCACCGGTTATCAGCCCCAGCATTTT. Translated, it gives CSAATGYQPQHF.

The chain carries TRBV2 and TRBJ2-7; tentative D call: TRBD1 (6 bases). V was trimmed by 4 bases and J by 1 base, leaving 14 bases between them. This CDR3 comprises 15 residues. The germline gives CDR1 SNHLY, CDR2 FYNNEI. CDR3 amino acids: CASSASRGLSYEQYF. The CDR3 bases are TGTGCCAGCAGTGCCAGCAGGGGCCTTTCCTACGAGCAGTACTTC.

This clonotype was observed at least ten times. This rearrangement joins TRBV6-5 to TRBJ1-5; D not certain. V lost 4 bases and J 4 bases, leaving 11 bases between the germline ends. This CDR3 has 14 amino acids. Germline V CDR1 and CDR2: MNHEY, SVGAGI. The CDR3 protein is CASSSGSLNQPQHF. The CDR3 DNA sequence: TGTGCCAGCAGTTCGGGCAGTTTAAATCAGCCCCAGCATTTT.

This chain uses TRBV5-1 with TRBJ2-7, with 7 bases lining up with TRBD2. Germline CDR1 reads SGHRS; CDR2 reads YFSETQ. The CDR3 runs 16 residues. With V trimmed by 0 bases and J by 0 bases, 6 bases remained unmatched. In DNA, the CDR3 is TGCGCCAGCAGCTTGGCCGGACTAGGGGTCTCCTACGAGCAGTACTTC. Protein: CASSLAGLGVSYEQYF.

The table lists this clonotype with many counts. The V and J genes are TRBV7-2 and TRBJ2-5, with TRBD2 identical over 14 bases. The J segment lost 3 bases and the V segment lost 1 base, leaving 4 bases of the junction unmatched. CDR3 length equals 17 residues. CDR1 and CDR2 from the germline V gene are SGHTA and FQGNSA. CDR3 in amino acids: CASSLVGLAGGEETQYF. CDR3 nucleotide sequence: TGTGCCAGCAGCTTAGTAGGACTAGCGGGGGGTGAAGAGACCCAGTACTTC.